This T cell receptor beta chain originates from a study of technical replicates of blood from several donors. Germline loops: CDR1 SGHRS, CDR2 YFSETQ. V gave up 0 bases and J gave up 5 bases, with 17 bases separating them. There are 16 residues in the CDR3. The table came from immunoSEQ multiplex PCR; TCRdb's copy has only in-frame clones and leaves some out. Seen here are approximately 65,000 clones, around nine tenths observed once, and the top ten hold approximately 5%. J is TRBJ2-5 and V is TRBV5-1, with D tentatively TRBD2 (5 bases). The receptor was isolated from a human donor in good health. Some clones in this sample may be carry-over from other donors' samples. Specimen: PBMCs. This chain's CDR3 is CASSLVAHAPQETQYF. The CDR3 DNA follows: TGCGCCAGCAGCTTGGTAGCGCACGCACCACAGGAGACCCAGTACTTC. Full variable domain (rest looked up from reference TRBV5-1 and TRBJ2-5): KAGVTQTPRYLIKTRGQQVTLSCSPISGHRSVSWYQQTPGQGLQFLFEYFSETQRNKGNFPGRFSGRQFSNSRSEMNVSTLELGDSALYLCASSLVAHAPQETQYFGPGTRLLVL.